These 17 T cell receptor beta chains came from one sample sequenced in a study of blood T cell repertoires in COVID-19. Method: immunoSEQ multiplex PCR; TCRdb's copy keeps in-frame clones and lacks some. Altogether roughly 28,000 clones are present, about 80% being singletons, with the ten largest covering roughly 2%. Sequencing was done on a sample of peripheral blood. The receptor source for this set is a man older than 75 with active or convalescent COVID-19.

The rearrangement uses TRBV9 and TRBJ2-1; TRBD2 aligns across 14 bases. The CDR3 has 14 amino acids. V was clipped by 7 bases and J by 9 bases; unmatched bases: 6. CDR1 is SGDLS, CDR2 YYNGEE, per germline. DNA for the CDR3: TGTGCCAGCGGGACTAGCGGGAGCCCTAGTGAGCAGTTCTTC. Protein: CASGTSGSPSEQFF.

This chain uses TRBV5-1 with TRBJ2-7; D not certain. The CDR3 has 15 residues. Trimming cost V 1 base and J 0 bases, with 11 bases left between them. Per germline, CDR1 SGHRS and CDR2 YFSETQ. CDR3 region: CASSLRSSSSYEQYF. The DNA for the CDR3 is TGCGCCAGCAGCTTGAGATCCTCGAGCTCCTACGAGCAGTACTTC.

The rearrangement links TRBV28 to TRBJ2-7, with 7 nucleotides matching TRBD1. Germline assignment: CDR1 MDHEN and CDR2 SYDVKM. After removal of 5 bases from V and 3 bases from J, the junction contained 7 bases not matched to a gene. There are 14 residues in the CDR3. The CDR3 loop reads CASSRGTEGYEQYF. CDR3 nucleotide sequence: TGTGCCAGCAGTCGAGGGACAGAAGGCTACGAGCAGTACTTC.

The chain joins TRBV19 to TRBJ2-6, with 12 bases matching TRBD2. Germline CDR1 reads LNHDA; CDR2 reads SQIVND (reference sequence). The trim removed 1 base at V and 3 bases at J, leaving 4 bases unmatched. This CDR3 is 18 amino acids long. The CDR3 sequence: CASSIGGTSGYGANVLTF. In nucleotides, the CDR3 is TGTGCCAGTAGTATAGGGGGGACTAGCGGGTATGGGGCCAACGTCCTGACTTTC.

This clone is medium-sized (0.01 to 0.1%) within its sample. V usage is TRBV24-1 and J usage is TRBJ2-5; 9 nucleotides line up with TRBD1. After removal of 7 bases from V and 4 bases from J, the junction contained 0 bases not matched to a gene. Looked up from germline, CDR1 is KGHDR and CDR2 is SFDVKD. The CDR3 has 12 residues. For the CDR3, the DNA is TGTGCCACCAGGGGACAGGGAGAGACCCAGTACTTC. Translation: CATRGQGETQYF.

This rearrangement joins TRBV4-1 to TRBJ2-2, with 12 positions matching TRBD2. The CDR3 is 17 residues long. J was trimmed by 8 bases and V by 4 bases; bases with no gene match: 11. Germline lookup yields CDR1 MGHRA and CDR2 YSYEKL. CDR3 sequence (DNA): TGCGCCAGCAGCCTTACCCGGACTAGCGGGGTTGGTGGGGAGCTGTTTTTT. Its translation: CASSLTRTSGVGGELFF.

The chain joins TRBV5-1 to TRBJ2-7; 10 bases align to TRBD2. Germline-derived CDR1 and CDR2 are SGHRS and YFSETQ. The junction had 6 bases not matched to a gene; V was cut back by 4 bases and J by 2 bases. This CDR3 comprises 15 residues. CDR3 nucleotides: TGCGCCAGCAGCGAAACTAGCGGGACCGCCTACGAGCAGTACTTC. Residues: CASSETSGTAYEQYF.

The rearrangement joins TRBV7-2 to TRBJ2-5; 7 bases line up with TRBD2. The CDR3 runs to 14 residues. Germline loops: CDR1 SGHTA, CDR2 FQGNSA. Losses at the gene ends were 4 bases for V and 5 bases for J; bases not matched to a gene: 7. DNA for the CDR3: TGTGCCAGCAGCTATCGGACTAGAGAGGAGACCCAGTACTTC. Residues: CASSYRTREETQYF.

This sequence joins TRBV28 and TRBJ2-7; a possible D gene is TRBD2 (6 bases). V was clipped by 5 bases and J by 3 bases, with 17 bases between them. This CDR3 contains 15 residues. Per germline, CDR1 MDHEN and CDR2 SYDVKM. CDR3: CASSHPGESVYEQYF. The CDR3 DNA reads as TGTGCCAGCAGTCACCCGGGGGAATCAGTCTACGAGCAGTACTTC. Supplemented by reference TRBV28 and TRBJ2-7, the full variable domain reads DVKVTQSSRYLVKRTGEKVFLECVQDMDHENMFWYRQDPGLGLRLIYFSYDVKMKEKGDIPEGYSVSREKKERFSLILESASTNQTSMYLCASSHPGESVYEQYFGPGTRLTVT.

The V and J genes are TRBV7-2 and TRBJ2-1; 13 bases fit TRBD2. Germline V gene data show CDR1 as SGHTA and CDR2 as FQGNSA. Trimming cost V 4 bases and J 5 bases; bases outside gene matches: 5. CDR3 length equals 16 residues. This CDR3 is CASSSGLAGVDNEQFF. The CDR3 nucleotides are TGTGCCAGCAGCTCTGGACTAGCGGGAGTTGACAATGAGCAGTTCTTC.

This chain links TRBV4-2 with TRBJ1-2; 10 nucleotides line up with TRBD1. The germline gives CDR1 LGHNA, CDR2 YNFKEQ. The V and J ends lost 2 bases and 8 bases, in that order; junction bases with no gene match: 8. The CDR3 covers 15 residues. Here the CDR3 DNA reads TGTGCCAGCAGCCAACCTCGACAGGGGGCGCGCGGCTACACCTTC. Amino acid sequence: CASSQPRQGARGYTF.

The chain links TRBV5-1 to TRBJ2-5; 11 nucleotides agree with TRBD1. CDR3 length: 14 amino acids. V lost 3 bases, J lost 5 bases, and 3 bases stayed unmatched. The germline V gene has CDR1 SGHRS and CDR2 YFSETQ. The CDR3 nucleotides are TGCGCCAGCAGCTGGACAGGGGGCGCCGAGACCCAGTACTTC. Translation gives CASSWTGGAETQYF.

This clone was seen more than once but under ten times. The chain combines TRBV10-3 with TRBJ1-6, with a possible D match to TRBD1 (6 bases). V shed 10 bases and J shed 9 bases, with 19 bases lying between them. CDR3 size: 14 residues. CDR1 is ENHRY, CDR2 SYGVKD, per germline. The CDR3 protein is CATKDAQGLSPLHF. CDR3 sequence (DNA): TGTGCCACCAAAGACGCCCAGGGGCTTTCACCCCTCCACTTT.

This clone is labeled medium-sized (0.01 to 0.1%). The chain employs TRBV19 and TRBJ1-1; D not resolved. Between the trimmed V and J ends, which lost 6 bases and 4 bases, there was a span of 9 bases. The CDR3 has 12 residues. Germline CDR1 is LNHDA and CDR2 is SQIVND (reference sequence). The chain's CDR3 is CASRTTSTEAFF. In DNA, the CDR3 is TGTGCCAGTAGGACAACAAGCACTGAAGCTTTCTTT.

This CDR3 reads CASSAGTGATEAFF. DNA for the CDR3: TGTGCCAGCAGCGCGGGGACAGGGGCTACTGAAGCTTTCTTT. This chain connects TRBV7-3 to TRBJ1-1, with 10 bases lining up with TRBD1. CDR3 length equals 14 residues. CDR1 is SGHTA, CDR2 FQGTGA, per germline. The V and J ends lost 5 bases and 5 bases, in that order; junction bases with no gene match: 5.

The rearrangement links TRBV27 to TRBJ2-7, with a possible D match to TRBD2 (6 bases). The CDR3 sequence is 12 residues long. Germline CDR1 is MNHEY and CDR2 is SMNVEV (reference sequence). V shed 5 bases and J shed 9 bases, with 14 bases lying between them. The CDR3 region is CASSAAGTVQYF. The CDR3 nucleotides are TGTGCCAGCAGTGCAGCCGGGACTGTGCAGTACTTC.

This chain uses TRBV18 with TRBJ2-1, with D uncertain. With 3 bases removed from V and 9 bases from J, the gap between germline ends came to 15 bases. This CDR3 comprises 14 residues. The germline gives CDR1 KGHSH, CDR2 LQKENI. CDR3 coding DNA: TGTGCCAGCTCACCCACCCCGGCAGGATCTGAGCAGTTCTTC. Amino acids: CASSPTPAGSEQFF.